These 10 T cell receptor beta chains share one sample of origin, sequenced in a study of T-cell memory formation after mild COVID-19. MiXCR, applied by TCRdb to the 5' RACE reads, yields one record per CDR3 protein. The repertoire holds hundreds of thousands of distinct CDR3 sequences, approximately 22% seen once, with roughly a fifth in the top ten. The sequenced sample consisted of PBMCs or a T cell subset sorted from them (not recorded which). These receptor sequences come from a man between 18 and 35 years old who had mild COVID-19 (a few samples of this study predate the infection). Cell type and time point are not known.

This clonotype has only a few counts. The genes are TRBV7-6 and TRBJ2-1; D is uncertain. Germline loops: CDR1 SGHVS, CDR2 FNYEAQ. The V and J ends lost 1 base and 8 bases respectively, with 6 bases between them. This CDR3 contains 12 residues. CDR3 sequence: CASSLEGHEQFF. CDR3 coding DNA: TGTGCCAGCAGCTTAGAGGGCCATGAGCAGTTCTTC.

The sample holds one count of this clonotype. The genes are TRBV20-1 and TRBJ2-5; weak D call: TRBD1 (5 bases). The CDR3 is 13 amino acids. In germline, CDR1 is DFQATT, CDR2 SNEGSKA (reference sequence). Trimming left V 2 bases short and J 0 bases short, with 7 bases between. Written as DNA, the CDR3 is TGCAGTGCTAGAAAGACAGACCAAGAGACCCAGTACTTC. This gives the protein CSARKTDQETQYF.

This clonotype appeared a few times. The J gene is TRBJ2-5, the V gene TRBV15; the match to TRBD1 covers 11 bases. In germline, CDR1 is LNHNV, CDR2 YYDKDF (reference sequence). The CDR3 sequence is 16 residues long. V was clipped by 5 bases and J by 5 bases; unmatched bases: 10. The chain's CDR3 is CATSSVRTGGDETQYF. The CDR3 nucleotides are TGTGCCACCAGCTCCGTCCGGACAGGGGGCGATGAGACCCAGTACTTC. The whole variable domain, remainder taken from reference TRBV15 and TRBJ2-5, is DAMVIQNPRYQVTQFGKPVTLSCSQTLNHNVMYWYQQKSSQAPKLLFHYYDKDFNNEADTPDNFQSRRPNTSFCFLDIRSPGLGDTAMYLCATSSVRTGGDETQYFGPGTRLLVL.

In this sample, this clonotype turned up many times. The genes are TRBV7-2 and TRBJ1-2; D uncertain. The CDR3 contains 12 residues. Germline CDR1 SGHTA, CDR2 FQGNSA. Trimming left V 0 bases short and J 8 bases short, with 7 bases between. In nucleotides, the CDR3 is TGTGCCAGCAGCTTAGCGCGGAGGGGCTACACCTTC. It specifies CASSLARRGYTF. The full variable domain, rest sourced from reference TRBV7-2 and TRBJ1-2, is GAGVSQSPSNKVTEKGKDVELRCDPISGHTALYWYRQSLGQGLEFLIYFQGNSAPDKSGLPSDRFSAERTGGSVSTLTIQRTQQEDSAVYLCASSLARRGYTFGSGTRLTVV.

This sequence joins TRBV18 and TRBJ1-1, with 10 positions matching TRBD1. V was pared by 4 bases and J by 4 bases, with 9 bases of the junction left unmatched. This CDR3 is built from 16 residues. The V gene's germline CDR1 is KGHSH and CDR2 LQKENI. The CDR3 DNA follows: TGTGCCAGCTCACTACGACAGGGGGCTGGTGGCACTGAAGCTTTCTTT. Translated: CASSLRQGAGGTEAFF.

This clonotype was seen at least ten times. This chain connects TRBV15 to TRBJ2-3, with D possibly TRBD2 on 7 matching bases. V was pared by 1 base and J by 1 base, with 18 bases between. The germline gives CDR1 LNHNV, CDR2 YYDKDF (reference sequence). The length of the CDR3 is 18 residues. CDR3 bases: TGTGCCACCAGCAGAGTACGGGGGGCGCCGGACGGCACAGATACGCAGTATTTT. It is translated as CATSRVRGAPDGTDTQYF.

The V call is TRBV5-1, the J call TRBJ1-4; no reliable D call. Germline V gene data show CDR1 as SGHRS and CDR2 as YFSETQ. The CDR3 is made up of 15 amino acids. V gave up 0 bases and J gave up 0 bases, with 6 bases separating them. This chain's CDR3 is CASSLVEATNEKLFF. CDR3 nucleotides: TGCGCCAGCAGCTTGGTGGAGGCAACTAATGAAAAACTGTTTTTT.

The V call is TRBV6-5, the J call TRBJ2-3; maybe TRBD1 (5 bases). This CDR3 comprises 14 residues. Trimming stripped 4 bases from V and 2 bases from J, with 10 bases between. Per the germline V gene, CDR1 is MNHEY and CDR2 is SVGAGI. The CDR3 DNA reads TGTGCCAGCAGTTTAAGGGGTACCACAGATACGCAGTATTTT. Its translation: CASSLRGTTDTQYF.

The chain recombines TRBV3-1 with TRBJ1-5; no firm D call. V was pared by 4 bases and J by 7 bases, with 8 bases between. The germline V gene has CDR1 LGHDT and CDR2 YNNKEL (reference sequence). The CDR3 sequence is 12 residues long. Here the CDR3 DNA reads TGTGCCAGCAGCCGATCGGGGCAGCCCCAGCATTTT. This codes for CASSRSGQPQHF.

In this sample, this clonotype turned up a few times. The J gene is TRBJ2-7, the V gene TRBV6-5; 10 positions agree with TRBD1. The germline V gene has CDR1 MNHEY and CDR2 SVGAGI. This CDR3 has 15 residues. V shed 0 bases, J shed 4 bases, and the junction held 3 bases outside the gene matches. The CDR3 coding sequence is TGTGCCAGCAGTTACTCCGGGACAGGGGAGTACGAGCAGTACGTC. Translated, it gives CASSYSGTGEYEQYV.